This T cell receptor beta chain was sequenced in a study of CD8 T cells in ankylosing spondylitis. Study observations and caveats: Clones linked to disease were reported to show significant enrichment in matched ankylosing spondylitis synovial fluid. One TCR beta motif, made up of 7 or 8 highly homologous variants, appeared characteristic of ankylosing spondylitis blood. CD8+ disease-linked clones were present at relatively low frequencies in blood.

To note about this clonotype: Its specificity is unknown.

Molecular-barcoded quantitative 5'-RACE produced these TCR beta libraries. Each CDR3 protein gets one entry after TCRdb re-called the 5' RACE reads with MiXCR. The sample shows hundreds of thousands of distinct CDR3 sequences, approximately 12% of them seen only once. Germline CDR1 DFQATT, CDR2 SNEGSKA (reference sequence). CDR3 length equals 11 residues. V was cut by 7 bases and J by 2 bases, with 9 bases left in between. The specimen was blood, either unsorted or a sorted T cell fraction (not recorded which). The genes are TRBV20-1 and TRBJ2-7; tentatively, D is TRBD1 (6 bases). The sequence derives from a male donor with ankylosing spondylitis. This chain's CDR3 is CSVQGPYEQYF. Written as DNA, the CDR3 is TGCAGTGTACAGGGACCCTACGAGCAGTACTTC.